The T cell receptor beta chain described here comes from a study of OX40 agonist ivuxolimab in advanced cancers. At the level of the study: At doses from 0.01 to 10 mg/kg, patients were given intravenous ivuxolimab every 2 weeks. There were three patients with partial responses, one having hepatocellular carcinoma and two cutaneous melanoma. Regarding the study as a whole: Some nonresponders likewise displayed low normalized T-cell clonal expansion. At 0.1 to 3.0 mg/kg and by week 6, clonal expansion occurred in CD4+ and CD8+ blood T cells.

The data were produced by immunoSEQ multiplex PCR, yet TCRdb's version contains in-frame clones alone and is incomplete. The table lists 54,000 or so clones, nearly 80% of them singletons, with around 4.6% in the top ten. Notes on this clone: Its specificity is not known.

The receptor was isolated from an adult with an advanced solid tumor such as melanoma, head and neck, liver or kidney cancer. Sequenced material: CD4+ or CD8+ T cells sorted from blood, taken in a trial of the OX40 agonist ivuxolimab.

CDR3 nucleotide sequence: TGTGCCAGCTCACCGGTCAGCTATGGCTACACCTTC. Translated, it gives CASSPVSYGYTF. The gene calls are TRBV18 and TRBJ1-2; D gene unclear. CDR1 is KGHSH and CDR2 is LQKENI in the germline V gene. Trimming shortened V by 3 bases and J by 4 bases, and 6 bases separated the two germline ends. The CDR3 length is 12 residues.